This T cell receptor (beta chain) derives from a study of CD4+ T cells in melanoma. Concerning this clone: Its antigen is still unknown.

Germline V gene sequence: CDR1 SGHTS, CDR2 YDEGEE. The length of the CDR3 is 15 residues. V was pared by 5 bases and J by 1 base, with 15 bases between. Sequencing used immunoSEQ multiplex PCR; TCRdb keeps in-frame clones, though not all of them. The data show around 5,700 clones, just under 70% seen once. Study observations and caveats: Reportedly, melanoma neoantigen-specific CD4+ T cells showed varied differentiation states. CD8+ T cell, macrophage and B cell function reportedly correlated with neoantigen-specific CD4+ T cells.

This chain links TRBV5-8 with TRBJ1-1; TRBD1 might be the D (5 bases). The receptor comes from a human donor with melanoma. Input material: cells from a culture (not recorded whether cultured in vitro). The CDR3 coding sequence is TGTGCCAGCAGGTACGAGGGGTCGTCGAACACTGAAGCTTTCTTT. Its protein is CASRYEGSSNTEAFF.